This T cell receptor beta chain stems from a study of T cell responses to AZD1222 COVID-19 vaccine. Generated by immunoSEQ multiplex PCR, the TCRdb table keeps only in-frame clones and is missing some. The profile shows around 140,000 clones, about 90% of them singletons. This clone is a singleton in its sample. Its specificity is not known. Findings of the study overall: Epitopes outside B.1.351 and B.1.1.7 mutated regions reportedly drew nearly half of spike TCRs. Among AZD1222 vaccinees, only 5 or 6 were seropositive at baseline. Spike-specific TCR breadth and depth rose after two AZD1222 doses. Donors skewed white British and female; clonal diversity was possibly underestimated.

Between the trimmed V and J ends, which lost 0 bases and 0 bases, there was a span of 11 bases. The CDR3 length is 15 residues. Looked up from germline, CDR1 is GTSNPN and CDR2 is SVGIG (reference sequence). The sample consisted of peripheral blood, taken 28 days after the second AZD1222 dose. J is TRBJ1-1 and V is TRBV30; the D is unclear. The sequence came from an adult who received the AZD1222 COVID-19 vaccine. As DNA, the CDR3 is TGTGCCTGGAGTGTACCCGGTCTCATGAACACTGAAGCTTTCTTT. The encoded protein is CAWSVPGLMNTEAFF.